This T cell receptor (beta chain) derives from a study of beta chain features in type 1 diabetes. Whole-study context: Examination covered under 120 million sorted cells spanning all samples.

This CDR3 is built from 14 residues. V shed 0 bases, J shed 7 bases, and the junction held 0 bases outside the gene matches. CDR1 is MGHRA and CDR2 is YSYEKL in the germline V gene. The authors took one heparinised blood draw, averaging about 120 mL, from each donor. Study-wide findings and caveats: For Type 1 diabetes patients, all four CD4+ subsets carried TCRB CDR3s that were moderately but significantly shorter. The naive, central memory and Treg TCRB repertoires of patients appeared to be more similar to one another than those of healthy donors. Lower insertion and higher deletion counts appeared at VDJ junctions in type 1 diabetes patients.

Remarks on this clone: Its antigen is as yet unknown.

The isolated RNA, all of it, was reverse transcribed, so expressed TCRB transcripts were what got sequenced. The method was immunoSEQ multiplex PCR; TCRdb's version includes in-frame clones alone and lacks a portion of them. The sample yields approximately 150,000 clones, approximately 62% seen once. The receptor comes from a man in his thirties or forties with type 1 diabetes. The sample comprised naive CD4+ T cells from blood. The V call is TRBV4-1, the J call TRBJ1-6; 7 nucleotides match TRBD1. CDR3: CASSQDRGNSPLHF. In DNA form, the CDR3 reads TGCGCCAGCAGCCAAGACAGGGGGAATTCACCCCTCCACTTT.